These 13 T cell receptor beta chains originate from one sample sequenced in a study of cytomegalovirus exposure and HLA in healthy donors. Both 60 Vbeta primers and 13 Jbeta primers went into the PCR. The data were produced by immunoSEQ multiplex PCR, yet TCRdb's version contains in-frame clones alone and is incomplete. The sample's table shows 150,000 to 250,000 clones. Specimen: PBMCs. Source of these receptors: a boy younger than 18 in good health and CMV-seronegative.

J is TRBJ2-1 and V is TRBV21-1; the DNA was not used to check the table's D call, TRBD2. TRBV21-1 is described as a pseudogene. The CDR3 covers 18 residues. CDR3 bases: TGTGCCAGCAGCAAAGTGGGGTTAGCGGGGGGCTCCTACAATGAGCAGTTCTTC. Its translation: CASSKVGLAGGSYNEQFF.

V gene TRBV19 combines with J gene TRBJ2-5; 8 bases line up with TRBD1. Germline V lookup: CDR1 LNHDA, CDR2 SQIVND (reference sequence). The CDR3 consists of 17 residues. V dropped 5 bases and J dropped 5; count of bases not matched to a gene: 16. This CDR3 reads CASSPRGQGGYRETQYF. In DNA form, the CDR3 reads TGTGCCAGTAGTCCGCGAGGACAGGGTGGTTATCGTGAGACCCAGTACTTC.

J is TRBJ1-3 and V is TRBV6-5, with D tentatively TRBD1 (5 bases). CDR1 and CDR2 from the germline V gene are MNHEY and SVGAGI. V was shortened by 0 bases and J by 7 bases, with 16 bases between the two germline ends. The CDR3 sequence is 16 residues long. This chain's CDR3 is CASSYSKRGKANTIYF. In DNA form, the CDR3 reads TGTGCCAGCAGTTACTCGAAGCGGGGGAAGGCTAACACCATATATTTT.

In DNA, the CDR3 is TGTGCCAGTAGTACCCGGACTAGCGGGGTGGTCTACAATGAGCAGTTCTTC. This codes for CASSTRTSGVVYNEQFF. The V call is TRBV19, the J call TRBJ2-1; TRBD2 agrees at 12 bases. J was trimmed by 3 bases and V by 4 bases; bases with no gene match: 7. CDR3 size: 17 residues. The germline CDR1 and CDR2 sequences are LNHDA and SQIVND (reference sequence). Full variable domain (rest looked up from reference TRBV19 and TRBJ2-1): DGGITQSPKYLFRKEGQNVTLSCEQNLNHDAMYWYRQDPGQGLRLIYYSQIVNDFQKGDIAEGYSVSREKKESFPLTVTSAQKNPTAFYLCASSTRTSGVVYNEQFFGPGTRLTVL.

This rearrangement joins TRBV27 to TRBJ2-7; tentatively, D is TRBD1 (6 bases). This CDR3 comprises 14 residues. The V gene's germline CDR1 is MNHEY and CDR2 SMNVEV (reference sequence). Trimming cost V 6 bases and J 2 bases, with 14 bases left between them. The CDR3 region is CASRYGTQAYEQYF. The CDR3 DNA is TGTGCCAGCAGATACGGGACACAAGCCTACGAGCAGTACTTC.

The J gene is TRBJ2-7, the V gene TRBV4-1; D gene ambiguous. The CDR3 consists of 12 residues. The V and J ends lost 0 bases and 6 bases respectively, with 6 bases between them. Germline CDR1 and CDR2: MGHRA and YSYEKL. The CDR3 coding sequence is TGCGCCAGCAGCCAAGACAGGCTCGAGCAGTACTTC. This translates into CASSQDRLEQYF.

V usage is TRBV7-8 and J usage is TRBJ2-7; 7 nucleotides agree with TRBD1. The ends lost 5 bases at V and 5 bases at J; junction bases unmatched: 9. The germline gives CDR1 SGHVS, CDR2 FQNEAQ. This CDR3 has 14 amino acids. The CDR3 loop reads CASSRGGARDEQYF. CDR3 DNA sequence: TGTGCCAGCAGCCGAGGGGGCGCGAGGGACGAGCAGTACTTC.

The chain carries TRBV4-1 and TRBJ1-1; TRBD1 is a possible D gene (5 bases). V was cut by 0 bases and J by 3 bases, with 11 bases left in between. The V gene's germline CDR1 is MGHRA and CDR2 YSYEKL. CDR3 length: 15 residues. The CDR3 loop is CASSQDTRADTEAFF. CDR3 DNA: TGCGCCAGCAGCCAAGATACCAGGGCGGACACTGAAGCTTTCTTT.

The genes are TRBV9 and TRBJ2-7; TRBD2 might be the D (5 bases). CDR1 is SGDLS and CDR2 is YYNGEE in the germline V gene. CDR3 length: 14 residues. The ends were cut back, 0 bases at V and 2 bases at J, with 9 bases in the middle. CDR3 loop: CASSVEAAPYEQYF. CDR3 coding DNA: TGTGCCAGCAGCGTAGAAGCGGCCCCCTACGAGCAGTACTTC.

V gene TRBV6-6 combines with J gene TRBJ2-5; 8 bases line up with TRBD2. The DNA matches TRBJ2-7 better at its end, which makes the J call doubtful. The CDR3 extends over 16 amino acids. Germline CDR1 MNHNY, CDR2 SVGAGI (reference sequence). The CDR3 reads CASSSLAGLEAYEQYF. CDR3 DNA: TGTGCCAGCAGTTCCCTAGCGGGCCTGGAGGCCTACGAGCAGTACTTC.

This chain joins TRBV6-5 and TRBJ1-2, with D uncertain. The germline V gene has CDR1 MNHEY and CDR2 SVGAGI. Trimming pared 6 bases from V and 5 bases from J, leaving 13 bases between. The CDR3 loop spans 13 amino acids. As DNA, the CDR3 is TGTGCCAGCAGCCTGGAGGGAGGGTATGGCTACACCTTC. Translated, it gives CASSLEGGYGYTF.

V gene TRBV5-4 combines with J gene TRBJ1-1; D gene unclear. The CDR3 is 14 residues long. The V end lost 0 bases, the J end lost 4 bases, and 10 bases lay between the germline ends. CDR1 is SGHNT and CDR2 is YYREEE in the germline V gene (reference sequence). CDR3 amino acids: CASSLDLGGTEAFF. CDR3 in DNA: TGTGCCAGCAGCTTGGATCTCGGCGGCACTGAAGCTTTCTTT.

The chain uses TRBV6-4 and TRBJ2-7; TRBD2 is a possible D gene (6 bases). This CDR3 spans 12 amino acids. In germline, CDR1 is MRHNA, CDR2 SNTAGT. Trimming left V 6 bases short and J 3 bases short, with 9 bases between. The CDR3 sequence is CASRTGLYEQYF. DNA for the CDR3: TGTGCCAGCAGGACGGGACTCTACGAGCAGTACTTC.